This T cell receptor beta chain stems from a study of blood T cell repertoires in COVID-19. There are 15 residues in the CDR3. V shed 5 bases, J shed 0 bases, and the junction held 6 bases outside the gene matches. Germline CDR1 KGHSH, CDR2 LQKENI. Original data processing: Researchers report that nucleated cell counts were estimated from reference gene primer amplification. The table came from immunoSEQ multiplex PCR; TCRdb's copy has only in-frame clones and leaves some out. V, J and clone size are taken as reported in that table, and D and trimming were inferred from the DNA itself. Of about 220,000 clones listed, 85% to 90% are singletons.

The rearrangement uses TRBV18 and TRBJ1-1, with 7 bases aligning to TRBD1. Sequenced material: PBMCs or T cells enriched from blood (not recorded which). The receptor's source is a woman aged 50 to 60 with acute COVID-19. The CDR3 protein is CASSSGQHVNTEAFF. The CDR3 nucleotides are TGTGCCAGCTCATCGGGACAGCATGTGAACACTGAAGCTTTCTTT.